The clone carrying this T cell receptor (beta chain) was found once. The data derive from a study of OX40 agonist ivuxolimab in advanced cancers. Across the study: Antecedent anti-PD-1, anti-PD-L1 or anti-CTLA-4 therapy was permissible, with roughly 36% having received some.

Exclusion applied to patients with autoimmune disease history or systemic immunosuppression. The assay was immunoSEQ multiplex PCR, and TCRdb's table has in-frame clones only and misses some. Of under 85,000 clones in the sample, about nine tenths were seen once. The receptor comes from an adult with an advanced solid tumor such as melanoma, head and neck, liver or kidney cancer. The source material was CD4+ or CD8+ T cells sorted from blood, sampled in a trial of the OX40 agonist ivuxolimab.

The CDR3 spells CASSKGSRSSYEQYF. In DNA, the CDR3 is TGTGCCAGCAGTAAGGGGTCGCGAAGCTCCTACGAGCAGTACTTC. The genes are TRBV27 and TRBJ2-7; D is possibly TRBD1 (5 bases). Trimming shortened V by 5 bases and J by 0 bases, and 14 bases separated the two germline ends. The CDR3 covers 15 residues. Looked up from germline, CDR1 is MNHEY and CDR2 is SMNVEV (reference sequence).